This is a list of T cell receptor beta chains from one sample in a study of blood T cell repertoires in COVID-19. Method: immunoSEQ multiplex PCR; TCRdb's copy keeps in-frame clones and lacks some. The sample lists about 190,000 clones, nearly 90% occurring once. Material for sequencing was peripheral blood. These receptors were obtained from a man aged 50-60 years with acute or convalescent COVID-19. CDR3s include the opening cysteine and the closing phenylalanine or tryptophan. Fields, in order: CDR3 DNA, CDR3 protein, D gene, J gene, V gene, clone size. D genes are given only for firm matches. Size values are once, few and many counts, or a class for expanded clones, and some rows have none.

CDR3 DNA: TGTGCCAGCGGGAGGGACCGCGAGGACGAGCAGTACTTC
CDR3 protein: CASGRDREDEQYF
D gene: TRBD2
J gene: TRBJ2-7
V gene: TRBV19
clone size: -

CDR3 DNA: TGTGCCAGCACCAGGACAGGAGGAAACACTGAAGCTTTCTTT
CDR3 protein: CASTRTGGNTEAFF
D gene: TRBD1
J gene: TRBJ1-1
V gene: TRBV6-5
clone size: -

CDR3 DNA: TGCGCCAGCAGCTTGGCCGGACTAGCGGGAGTCAACGAGCAGTACTTC
CDR3 protein: CASSLAGLAGVNEQYF
D gene: TRBD2
J gene: TRBJ2-7
V gene: TRBV5-1
clone size: -

CDR3 DNA: TGTGCCAGCAGTTTATTTCAGGGCCCGGAAAAACTGTTTTTT
CDR3 protein: CASSLFQGPEKLFF
D gene: -
J gene: TRBJ1-4
V gene: TRBV28
clone size: -

CDR3 DNA: TGTGCCAGTAGCCCTGGACAGGGGGCTTTAGGTTCACCCCTCCACTTT
CDR3 protein: CASSPGQGALGSPLHF
D gene: TRBD1
J gene: TRBJ1-6
V gene: TRBV19
clone size: few

CDR3 DNA: TGTGCCAGCAGTTTAGGGTGGGTGGCGCGGAATTCACCCCTCCACTTT
CDR3 protein: CASSLGWVARNSPLHF
D gene: -
J gene: TRBJ1-6
V gene: TRBV27
clone size: few

CDR3 DNA: TGCGCCAGCAGCCGGATACCGACAGGGGAAGCTGGAAACACCATATATTTT
CDR3 protein: CASSRIPTGEAGNTIYF
D gene: TRBD1
J gene: TRBJ1-3
V gene: TRBV5-1
clone size: -

CDR3 DNA: TGTGCCAGCAGCCAAGTCCAGGACAGCGGCTATGGCTACACCTTC
CDR3 protein: CASSQVQDSGYGYTF
D gene: -
J gene: TRBJ1-2
V gene: TRBV3-1/TRBV3-2
clone size: -

CDR3 DNA: TGTGCCTGGAGTAAGGGGGACAAGGCAACTAATGAAAAACTGTTTTTT
CDR3 protein: CAWSKGDKATNEKLFF
D gene: -
J gene: TRBJ1-4
V gene: TRBV30
clone size: -

CDR3 DNA: TGTGCCAGCACCAGACAGGACCACACCGGGGAGCTGTTTTTT
CDR3 protein: CASTRQDHTGELFF
D gene: -
J gene: TRBJ2-2
V gene: TRBV3-1/TRBV3-2
clone size: -

CDR3 DNA: TGTGCCAGCCGGGACAGGGCGACAGATACGCAGTATTTT
CDR3 protein: CASRDRATDTQYF
D gene: TRBD1
J gene: TRBJ2-3
V gene: TRBV19
clone size: -

CDR3 DNA: TGTGCCAGCTCACCTACTAGCGGGGGGATGGCAGATACGCAGTATTTT
CDR3 protein: CASSPTSGGMADTQYF
D gene: TRBD2
J gene: TRBJ2-3
V gene: TRBV18
clone size: -

CDR3 DNA: TGTGCCATCAACCCGACAGGGGGCTCTGGAAACACCATATATTTT
CDR3 protein: CAINPTGGSGNTIYF
D gene: TRBD1
J gene: TRBJ1-3
V gene: TRBV10-3
clone size: -

CDR3 DNA: TGTGCCAGCAGCCTCCTTTCGACAGGACGTAACTATGGCTACACCTTC
CDR3 protein: CASSLLSTGRNYGYTF
D gene: -
J gene: TRBJ1-2
V gene: TRBV7-2
clone size: -

CDR3 DNA: TGTGCCAGCAGCGGGACAGGGGGCTACGAGCAGTACTTC
CDR3 protein: CASSGTGGYEQYF
D gene: TRBD1
J gene: TRBJ2-7
V gene: TRBV9
clone size: -

CDR3 DNA: TGTGCCAGTATTCACTTAGGGGTTACCGGGGAGCTGTTTTTT
CDR3 protein: CASIHLGVTGELFF
D gene: -
J gene: TRBJ2-2
V gene: TRBV19
clone size: -

CDR3 DNA: TGTGCCAGCAGTTTCAATACAGGGAACACTGAAGCTTTCTTT
CDR3 protein: CASSFNTGNTEAFF
D gene: -
J gene: TRBJ1-1
V gene: TRBV27
clone size: -

CDR3 DNA: TGCGCCAGCAGCCAACAGGGGGACAGGGTTTCACCCCTCCACTTT
CDR3 protein: CASSQQGDRVSPLHF
D gene: TRBD1
J gene: TRBJ1-6
V gene: TRBV5-1
clone size: -

CDR3 DNA: TGCAGTGCTAGTGAGGCGGACAGGGGGGATTCCGGGGAGCTGTTTTTT
CDR3 protein: CSASEADRGDSGELFF
D gene: TRBD1
J gene: TRBJ2-2
V gene: TRBV20-1
clone size: -

CDR3 DNA: TGTGCCAGCTCACCGCCGGGACAGGGGACTTACACCGGGGAGCTGTTTTTT
CDR3 protein: CASSPPGQGTYTGELFF
D gene: TRBD1
J gene: TRBJ2-2
V gene: TRBV18
clone size: -